Shown below are 18 T cell receptor beta chains from a single sample sequenced in a study of control samples from healthy donors and cancer patients. Measured with immunoSEQ multiplex PCR; TCRdb has only the in-frame clones, and not every one. The sample has some 87,000 clones, 75% to 95% seen once. Sequencing was done on a sample of blood. Every receptor here comes from a man aged 25 to 45 in good health.

The rearrangement joins TRBV10-2 to TRBJ1-1; D unresolved. Germline CDR1 and CDR2: WSHSY and SAAADI. V was trimmed by 6 bases and J by 0 bases, leaving 8 bases between them. This CDR3 contains 13 residues. The CDR3 protein is CASRGNLNTEAFF. In nucleotides, the CDR3 is TGCGCCAGCAGAGGGAACCTGAACACTGAAGCTTTCTTT.

The rearrangement links TRBV14 to TRBJ1-3; D is unresolved. This CDR3 contains 15 residues. Per the germline V gene, CDR1 is SGHDN and CDR2 is FVKESK. V lost 4 bases and J lost 0, with 10 bases in between. DNA of the CDR3: TGTGCCAGCAGCCCCTCAGGAACCTCTGGAAACACCATATATTTT. Its protein is CASSPSGTSGNTIYF. The full variable domain, its missing parts supplied by reference TRBV14 and TRBJ1-3, is EAGVTQFPSHSVIEKGQTVTLRCDPISGHDNLYWYRRVMGKEIKFLLHFVKESKQDESGMPNNRFLAERTGGTYSTLKVQPAELEDSGVYFCASSPSGTSGNTIYFGEGSWLTVV.

The chain is built from TRBV12-3 or TRBV12-4 and TRBJ2-3, with D uncertain. The ends were cut back, 0 bases at V and 7 bases at J, with 8 bases in the middle. The CDR3 length is 13 residues. The CDR3 coding sequence is TGTGCCAGCAGTTTAGCCTCTGGGTATACGCAGTATTTT. It is translated as CASSLASGYTQYF.

To note about this clone: Germline and junction disagree at one end, which may indicate a read error. V and J are TRBV12-3 or TRBV12-4 and TRBJ1-1; D perhaps matches TRBD1 (6 bases). The CDR3 is 13 amino acids. The CDR3 sequence: CASSLRGGPDAFF. CDR3 sequence (DNA): TGTGCCAGCAGTTTACGCGGGGGGCCTGATGCTTTCTTT.

The chain uses TRBV5-1 and TRBJ2-7, with 16 positions matching TRBD2. The CDR3 has 15 residues. The germline gives CDR1 SGHRS, CDR2 YFSETQ. V dropped 5 bases and J dropped 7; count of bases not matched to a gene: 6. CDR3 in DNA: TGCGCCAGCAGTCTTGGGGGACTAGCGGGAGGGGAGCAGTACTTC. Translation: CASSLGGLAGGEQYF.

The chain uses TRBV6-6 and TRBJ2-2, with D perhaps TRBD1 (6 bases). Trimming shortened V by 1 base and J by 3 bases, and 12 bases separated the two germline ends. Germline V lookup: CDR1 MNHNY, CDR2 SVGAGI (reference sequence). There are 16 residues in the CDR3. Here the CDR3 reads CASSYWGLGDTGELFF. The CDR3 region has the DNA TGTGCCAGCAGTTACTGGGGGCTTGGGGACACCGGGGAGCTGTTTTTT.

The chain carries TRBV19 and TRBJ1-3; D remains unclear. CDR1 and CDR2 (germline): LNHDA, SQIVND (reference sequence). CDR3 length equals 14 residues. Trimming took 7 bases from V and 0 from J, leaving 10 bases between them. CDR3 region: CASTGLSSGNTIYF. DNA for the CDR3: TGTGCCAGTACCGGACTGAGCTCTGGAAACACCATATATTTT.

This clone was counted a single time. V gene TRBV6-5 combines with J gene TRBJ1-2; possible D gene TRBD1, 5 bases. This CDR3 comprises 15 residues. Trimming took 0 bases from V and 8 from J, leaving 16 bases between them. Germline loops: CDR1 MNHEY, CDR2 SVGAGI. The DNA of the CDR3 is TGTGCCAGCAGTTACTCTAGTCTCCGGGACGGGGGCTACACCTTC. As protein: CASSYSSLRDGGYTF.

The chain uses TRBV19 and TRBJ2-7, with TRBD2 matching over 12 bases. The junction had 7 bases not matched to a gene; V was cut back by 5 bases and J by 5 bases. The germline V gene has CDR1 LNHDA and CDR2 SQIVND (reference sequence). This CDR3 has 15 residues. This CDR3 reads CASSPTSGGGDEQYF. For the CDR3, the DNA is TGTGCCAGTAGTCCGACTAGCGGGGGTGGCGACGAGCAGTACTTC.

V usage is TRBV2 and J usage is TRBJ2-2; 10 positions match TRBD2. V shed 6 bases, J shed 6 bases, and the junction held 10 bases outside the gene matches. The germline V gene has CDR1 SNHLY and CDR2 FYNNEI. The CDR3 runs 16 residues. In DNA, the CDR3 is TGTGCCAGCAGGGGGTGGAGCGGGAGGGCCCCCGGGGAGCTGTTTTTT. This codes for CASRGWSGRAPGELFF.

V gene TRBV27 combines with J gene TRBJ1-3; TRBD1 might be the D (5 bases). Trimming took 2 bases from V and 0 from J, leaving 8 bases between them. Germline CDR1 reads MNHEY; CDR2 reads SMNVEV (reference sequence). The CDR3 covers 15 residues. The CDR3 coding sequence is TGTGCCAGCAGTTTACGGGGGTTCTCTGGAAACACCATATATTTT. Translated: CASSLRGFSGNTIYF.

The gene calls are TRBV2 and TRBJ1-2; D is possibly TRBD1 (6 bases). Trimming removed 5 bases at V and 7 bases at J, with 14 bases between. Germline CDR1 and CDR2: SNHLY and FYNNEI. The CDR3 runs to 13 residues. The CDR3 spells CASSPLQGGGYTF. DNA of the CDR3: TGTGCCAGCAGTCCTTTACAGGGCGGTGGCTACACCTTC.

DNA of the CDR3: TGTGCCACCCAGGGGGCTCGGTGGGAGCAGTTCTTC. It codes for CATQGARWEQFF. The chain recombines TRBV7-8 with TRBJ2-1; 8 bases are shared with TRBD1. CDR1 and CDR2 from the germline V gene are SGHVS and FQNEAQ. V shed 10 bases and J 10 bases; nucleotides not matched to a gene: 9. The CDR3 extends over 12 amino acids.

This sequence joins TRBV18 and TRBJ2-4; perhaps TRBD1 as D (6 bases). The CDR3 is 16 residues long. Trimming pared 3 bases from V and 0 bases from J, leaving 12 bases between. CDR1 and CDR2 (germline): KGHSH, LQKENI. The CDR3 loop reads CASSPDRTLAKNIQYF. DNA for the CDR3: TGTGCCAGCTCACCCGACAGGACCCTAGCCAAAAACATTCAGTACTTC.

This chain joins TRBV10-3 and TRBJ1-2; D gene uncertain. V lost 6 bases, J lost 2 bases, and 13 bases lay in between. The germline CDR1 and CDR2 sequences are ENHRY and SYGVKD. The CDR3 sequence is 14 residues long. CDR3 nucleotides: TGTGCCATCAGCCCTTCGGGCGGGAACTATGGCTACACCTTC. Its translation is CAISPSGGNYGYTF.

The chain is built from TRBV9 and TRBJ2-5; 9 positions agree with TRBD1. Germline V gives CDR1 SGDLS, CDR2 YYNGEE. The CDR3 runs to 16 residues. V lost 3 bases, J lost 0 bases, and 6 bases stayed unmatched. CDR3 region: CASSAWTGADQETQYF. Here the CDR3 DNA reads TGTGCCAGCAGCGCGTGGACAGGGGCCGACCAAGAGACCCAGTACTTC.

The chain recombines TRBV29-1 with TRBJ1-5; the D gene is possibly TRBD1 (6 bases). CDR1 is SQVTM, CDR2 ANQGSEA, per germline. The CDR3 has 12 amino acids. V was pared by 7 bases and J by 5 bases, with 12 bases between. The DNA of the CDR3 is TGCAGCGCCGGGACACAAGATCAGCCCCAGCATTTT. Protein: CSAGTQDQPQHF.

The chain has TRBV11-2 and TRBJ2-7; no definite D call. The CDR3 has 12 amino acids. CDR1 and CDR2 from the germline V gene are SGHAT and FQNNGV. V lost 5 bases and J 7 bases, leaving 12 bases between the germline ends. For the CDR3, the DNA is TGTGCCAGCAGCACCGGGTGGGGAGAGCAGTACTTC. This sequence encodes CASSTGWGEQYF.